Given below is one T cell receptor beta chain in context. Its antigen is not known. A clone one base away is much larger, so this may be a read error. Time point meaning: newly diagnosed GD, antithyroid drugs for less than 3 months. There was RNA extracted from PBMCs, and the TCR library was made from it. V lost 3 bases to trimming and J lost 10 bases, with 13 bases between them. CDR1 is MNHNS and CDR2 is SASEGT in the germline V gene. CDR3 length: 13 amino acids. This sample is drawn from a study of regulatory T cells in long-lasting Graves disease. Sequencing libraries for TCR beta were prepared with iRepertoire HTBI primers and Arm-PCR of CDR3 regions. A single record per CDR3 protein comes from TCRdb applying MiXCR to the multiplex PCR reads. The sample shows approximately 540,000 distinct CDR3 sequences, around 12% of them seen only once. Study-wide results and limits: Sample size, which was small, may have reduced accuracy. Sampling was limited to peripheral blood rather than thyroid tissue.

The sample was also linked to a second study, of T cells in Graves' hyperthyroidism and ophthalmopathy. That study adds: Most clonotypes that expanded in the thyroid above 0.001 also showed up in blood.

This receptor was identified in a young woman with Graves disease. This rearrangement joins TRBV6-1 to TRBJ2-1; possibly TRBD1 for D (6 bases). The sequenced sample was peripheral blood mononuclear cells (PBMCs), obtained at new diagnosis, from a patient treated with antithyroid drugs. The CDR3 loop is CASSETGSYEQFF. CDR3 bases: TGTGCCAGCAGTGAGACAGGATCCTACGAGCAGTTCTTC.